Ten or more counts support the clone carrying this T cell receptor (beta chain). Each CDR3 protein gets one entry after TCRdb re-called the 5' RACE reads with MiXCR. The table records a few hundred thousand distinct CDR3 sequences, roughly 13% of them present only once. Germline CDR1 is SGHRS and CDR2 is YFSETQ. The V gene lost 0 bases and the J gene lost 2 bases, with 7 bases spanning the gap. The CDR3 consists of 14 residues. The sample originates from a study of identical twins. The sample also formed part of further work on yellow fever vaccine responses in identical twins.

The sequencing sample was made of memory (CD45RO+) T cells sorted from blood. The receptor's source is a young woman in good health. The V and J genes are TRBV5-1 and TRBJ2-3; TRBD2 is a possible D gene (5 bases). This CDR3 reads CASSLDSATDTQYF. The CDR3 bases are TGCGCCAGCAGCTTGGATAGCGCCACAGATACGCAGTATTTT.